These 5 T cell receptor beta chains originate from one sample sequenced in a study of neoadjuvant anti-PD-1 for oral cavity cancer. Here immunoSEQ multiplex PCR was the method, and the copy in TCRdb shows in-frame clones only, minus some. The sample has over 60,000 clones, 85% to 90% seen once; the top ten hold 2.5% to 3.5%. Sample time point: after neoadjuvant nivolumab, at surgical resection. Sequences were derived from PBMCs, sampled after nivolumab (anti-PD-1) treatment. These receptors were taken from a person between 40 and 79 years old with oral cavity squamous cell carcinoma.

This rearrangement joins TRBV2 to TRBJ2-2, with TRBD2 matching 12 bases. Germline lookup yields CDR1 SNHLY and CDR2 FYNNEI. With V trimmed by 9 bases and J by 6 bases, 5 bases remained unmatched. This CDR3 spans 14 amino acids. The DNA for the CDR3 is TGTGCCAGTACGGGACTAGCGGGTGCCGGGGAGCTGTTTTTT. As protein: CASTGLAGAGELFF.

Note on this clone: Germline and junction disagree at one end, which may indicate a read error. This chain joins TRBV10-3 and TRBJ2-7; possibly TRBD2 for D (6 bases). The CDR3 is made up of 12 amino acids. Germline assignment: CDR1 ENHRY and CDR2 SYGVKD. The CDR3 loop is CAVSSGENEQYF. The CDR3 DNA sequence: TGTGCCGTCAGCTCGGGGGAAAACGAGCAGTACTTC.

This chain links TRBV6-1 with TRBJ1-5, with TRBD1 matching over 7 bases. Germline-derived CDR1 and CDR2 are MNHNS and SASEGT. With V trimmed by 7 bases and J by 9 bases, 12 bases remained unmatched. The CDR3 totals 14 residues. The CDR3, as DNA: TGTGCCAGCATTAGACAGGGCGGATTTTGGCCCCAGCATTTT. Translation: CASIRQGGFWPQHF.

This chain connects TRBV6-1 to TRBJ1-1; TRBD1 aligns across 7 bases. Germline CDR1 is MNHNS and CDR2 is SASEGT. The CDR3 is 14 amino acids. The V segment lost 8 bases and the J segment 5 bases; nucleotides outside the gene matches: 11. In nucleotides, the CDR3 is TGTGCCAGCGGACGGCGAGGGGGCGATACTGAAGCTTTCTTT. Amino acid sequence: CASGRRGGDTEAFF.

For the CDR3, the DNA is TGTGCCAGCACCTTGGGGGGGATCTCTGGAAACACCATATATTTT. Protein: CASTLGGISGNTIYF. The rearrangement links TRBV28 to TRBJ1-3, with a tentative D call TRBD1 (5 bases). CDR1 and CDR2 from the germline V gene are MDHEN and SYDVKM. V shed 7 bases and J shed 0 bases, with 13 bases lying between them. CDR3 length: 15 amino acids.